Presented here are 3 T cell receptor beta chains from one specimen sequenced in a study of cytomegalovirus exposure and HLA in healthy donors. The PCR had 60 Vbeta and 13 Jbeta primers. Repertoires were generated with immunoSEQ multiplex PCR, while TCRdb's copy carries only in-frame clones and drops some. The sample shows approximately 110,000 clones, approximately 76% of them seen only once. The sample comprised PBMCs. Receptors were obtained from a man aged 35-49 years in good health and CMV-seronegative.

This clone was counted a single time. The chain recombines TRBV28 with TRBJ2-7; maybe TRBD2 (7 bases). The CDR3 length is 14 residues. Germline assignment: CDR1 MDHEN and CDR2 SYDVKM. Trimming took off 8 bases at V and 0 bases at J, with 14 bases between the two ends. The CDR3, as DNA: TGTGCCAGCCGCAAGGGGGGGAGCTCCTACGAGCAGTACTTC. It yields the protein CASRKGGSSYEQYF. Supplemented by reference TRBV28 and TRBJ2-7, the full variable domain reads DVKVTQSSRYLVKRTGEKVFLECVQDMDHENMFWYRQDPGLGLRLIYFSYDVKMKEKGDIPEGYSVSREKKERFSLILESASTNQTSMYLCASRKGGSSYEQYFGPGTRLTVT.

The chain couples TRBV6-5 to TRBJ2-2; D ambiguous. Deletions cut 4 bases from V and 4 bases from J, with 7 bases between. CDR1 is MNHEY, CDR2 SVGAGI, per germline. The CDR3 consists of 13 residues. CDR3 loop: CASSSTLTGELFF. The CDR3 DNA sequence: TGTGCCAGCAGTTCGACACTCACCGGGGAGCTGTTTTTT.

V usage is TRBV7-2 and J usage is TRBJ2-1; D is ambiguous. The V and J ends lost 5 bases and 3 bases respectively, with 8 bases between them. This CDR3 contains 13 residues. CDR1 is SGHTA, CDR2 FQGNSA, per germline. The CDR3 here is CASSTTNYNEQFF. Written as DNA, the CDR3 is TGTGCCAGCAGCACGACAAACTACAATGAGCAGTTCTTC.